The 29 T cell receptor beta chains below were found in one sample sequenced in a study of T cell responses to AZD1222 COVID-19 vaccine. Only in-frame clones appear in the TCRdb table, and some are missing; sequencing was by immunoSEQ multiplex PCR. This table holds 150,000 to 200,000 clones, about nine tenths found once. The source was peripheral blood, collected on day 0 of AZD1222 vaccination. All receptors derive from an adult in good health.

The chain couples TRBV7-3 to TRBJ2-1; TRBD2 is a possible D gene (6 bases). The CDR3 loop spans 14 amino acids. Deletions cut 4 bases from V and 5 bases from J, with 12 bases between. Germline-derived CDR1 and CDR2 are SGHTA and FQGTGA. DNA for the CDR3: TGTGCCAGCAGCTCCGGGACTGCGAACAATGAGCAGTTCTTC. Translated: CASSSGTANNEQFF.

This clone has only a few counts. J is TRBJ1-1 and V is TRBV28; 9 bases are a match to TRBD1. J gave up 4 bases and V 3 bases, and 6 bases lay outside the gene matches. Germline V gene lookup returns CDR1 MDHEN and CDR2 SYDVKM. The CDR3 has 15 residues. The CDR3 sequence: CASSFHRGRGTEAFF. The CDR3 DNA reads TGTGCCAGCAGTTTCCACAGGGGGCGGGGCACTGAAGCTTTCTTT.

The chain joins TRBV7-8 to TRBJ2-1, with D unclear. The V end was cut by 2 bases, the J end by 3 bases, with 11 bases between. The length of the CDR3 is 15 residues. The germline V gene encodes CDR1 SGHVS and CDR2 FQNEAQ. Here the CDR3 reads CASSLYNPNYNEQFF. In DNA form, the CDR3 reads TGTGCCAGCAGCTTATATAATCCCAACTACAATGAGCAGTTCTTC.

The CDR3 protein is CASSQAERGGLNIQYF. The CDR3 nucleotides read TGCGCCAGCAGCCAAGCTGAGCGGGGGGGCCTAAACATTCAGTACTTC. This rearrangement joins TRBV4-1 to TRBJ2-4; the match to TRBD2 covers 10 bases. CDR1 is MGHRA, CDR2 YSYEKL, per germline. J was trimmed by 6 bases and V by 1 base; bases with no gene match: 6. The CDR3 sequence is 16 residues long.

This CDR3 is CASSEARGGAQPQHF. CDR3 DNA sequence: TGTGCCAGCAGTGAAGCACGGGGGGGGGCCCAGCCCCAGCATTTT. The rearrangement joins TRBV6-1 to TRBJ1-5; tentative D call: TRBD1 (6 bases). V was cut by 0 bases and J by 7 bases, with 13 bases left in between. The CDR3 runs 15 residues. The germline gives CDR1 MNHNS, CDR2 SASEGT.

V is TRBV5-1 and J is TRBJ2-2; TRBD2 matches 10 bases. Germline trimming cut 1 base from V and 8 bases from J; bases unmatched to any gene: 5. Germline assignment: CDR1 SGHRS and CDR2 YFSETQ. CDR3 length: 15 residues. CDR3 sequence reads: CASSLRLAGEGELFF. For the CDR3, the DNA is TGCGCCAGCAGCTTGAGGCTAGCGGGAGAAGGGGAGCTGTTTTTT.

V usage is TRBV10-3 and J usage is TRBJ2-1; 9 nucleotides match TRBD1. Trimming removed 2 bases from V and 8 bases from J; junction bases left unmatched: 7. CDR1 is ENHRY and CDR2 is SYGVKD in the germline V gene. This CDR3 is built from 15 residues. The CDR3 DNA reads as TGTGCCATCAGTGAGGTCCCGACAGGGGGGGATGAGCAGTTCTTC. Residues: CAISEVPTGGDEQFF.

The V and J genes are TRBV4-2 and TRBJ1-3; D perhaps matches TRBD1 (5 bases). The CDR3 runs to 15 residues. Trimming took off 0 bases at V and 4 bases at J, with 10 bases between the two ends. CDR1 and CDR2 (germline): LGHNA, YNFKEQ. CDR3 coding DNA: TGTGCCAGCAGCCAAGATCGCGGGGGAGGAAACACCATATATTTT. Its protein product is CASSQDRGGGNTIYF.

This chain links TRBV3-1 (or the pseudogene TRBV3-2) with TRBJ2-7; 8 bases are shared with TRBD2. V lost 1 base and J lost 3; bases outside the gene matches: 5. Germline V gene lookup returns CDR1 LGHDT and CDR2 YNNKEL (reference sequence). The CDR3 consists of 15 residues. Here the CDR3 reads CASSQVGGGSYEQYF. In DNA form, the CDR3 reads TGTGCCAGCAGCCAAGTAGGCGGGGGGAGCTACGAGCAGTACTTC.

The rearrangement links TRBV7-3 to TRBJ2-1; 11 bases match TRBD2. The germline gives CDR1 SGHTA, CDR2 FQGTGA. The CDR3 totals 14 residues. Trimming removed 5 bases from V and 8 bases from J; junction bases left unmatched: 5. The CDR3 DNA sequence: TGTGCCAGCAGCGAGACTAGCGGGACCCATGAGCAGTTCTTC. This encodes CASSETSGTHEQFF.

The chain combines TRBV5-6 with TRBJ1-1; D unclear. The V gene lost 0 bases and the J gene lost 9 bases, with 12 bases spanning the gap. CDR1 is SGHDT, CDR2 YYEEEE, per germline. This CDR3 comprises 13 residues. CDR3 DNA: TGTGCCAGCAGCTTGGGGGTAGGCCGAAAAGCTTTCTTT. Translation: CASSLGVGRKAFF.

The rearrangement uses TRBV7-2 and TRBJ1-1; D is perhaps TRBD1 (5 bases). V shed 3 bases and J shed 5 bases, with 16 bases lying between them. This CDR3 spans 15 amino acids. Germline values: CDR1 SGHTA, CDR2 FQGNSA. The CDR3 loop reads CASSFRQGWSTEAFF. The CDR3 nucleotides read TGTGCCAGCAGCTTCCGCCAGGGTTGGTCGACTGAAGCTTTCTTT.

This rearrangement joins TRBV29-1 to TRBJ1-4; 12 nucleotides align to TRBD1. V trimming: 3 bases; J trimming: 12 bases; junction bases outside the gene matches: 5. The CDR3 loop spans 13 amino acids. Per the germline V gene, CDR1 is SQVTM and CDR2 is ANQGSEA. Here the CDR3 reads CSVERDRGQQLFF. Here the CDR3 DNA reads TGCAGCGTTGAGCGGGACAGGGGGCAACAACTGTTTTTT.

The DNA for the CDR3 is TGTGCCAGTAGTATCCTGGGACAGGGGCAAAAAAACATTCAGTACTTC. Its protein is CASSILGQGQKNIQYF. The chain carries TRBV19 and TRBJ2-4, with TRBD1 matching over 10 bases. The CDR3 has 16 amino acids. Germline-derived CDR1 and CDR2 are LNHDA and SQIVND (reference sequence). The trim removed 3 bases at V and 4 bases at J, leaving 6 bases unmatched.

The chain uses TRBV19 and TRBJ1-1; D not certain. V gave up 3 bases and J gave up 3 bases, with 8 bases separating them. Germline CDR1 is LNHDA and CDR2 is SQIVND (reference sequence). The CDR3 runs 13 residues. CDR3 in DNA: TGTGCCAGTAGTATGGCACAGTACACTGAAGCTTTCTTT. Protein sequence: CASSMAQYTEAFF.

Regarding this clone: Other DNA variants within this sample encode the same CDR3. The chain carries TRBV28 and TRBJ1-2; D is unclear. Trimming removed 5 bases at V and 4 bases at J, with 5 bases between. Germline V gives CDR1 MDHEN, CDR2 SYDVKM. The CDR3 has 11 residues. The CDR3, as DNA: TGTGCCAGCAGTCAATCCTATGGCTACACCTTC. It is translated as CASSQSYGYTF.

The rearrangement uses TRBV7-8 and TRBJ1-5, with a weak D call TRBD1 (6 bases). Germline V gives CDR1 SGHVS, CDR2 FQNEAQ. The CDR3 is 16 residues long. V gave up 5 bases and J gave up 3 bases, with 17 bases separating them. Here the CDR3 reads CASSPGGWDNNQPQHF. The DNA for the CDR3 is TGTGCCAGCAGCCCCGGTGGGTGGGACAACAATCAGCCCCAGCATTTT.

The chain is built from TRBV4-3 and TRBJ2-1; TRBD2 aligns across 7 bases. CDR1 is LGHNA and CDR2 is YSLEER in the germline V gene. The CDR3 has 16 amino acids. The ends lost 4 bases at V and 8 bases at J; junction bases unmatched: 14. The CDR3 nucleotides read TGCGCCAGCAGCCCGAGACTGGGCGGGAGCATGTATGAGCAGTTCTTC. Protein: CASSPRLGGSMYEQFF.

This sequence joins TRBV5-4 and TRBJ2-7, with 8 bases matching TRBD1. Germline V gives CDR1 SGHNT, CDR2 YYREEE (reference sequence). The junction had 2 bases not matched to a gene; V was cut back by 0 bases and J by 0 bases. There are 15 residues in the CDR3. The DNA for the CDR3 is TGTGCCAGCAGCTTGGACAGGGGGTACTCCTACGAGCAGTACTTC. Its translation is CASSLDRGYSYEQYF.

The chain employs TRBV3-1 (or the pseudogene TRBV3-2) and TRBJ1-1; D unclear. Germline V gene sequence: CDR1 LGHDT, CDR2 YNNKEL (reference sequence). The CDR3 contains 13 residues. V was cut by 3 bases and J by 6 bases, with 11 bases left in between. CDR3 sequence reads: CASSQGSGAEAFF. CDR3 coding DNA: TGTGCCAGCAGCCAGGGGTCGGGAGCTGAAGCTTTCTTT.

The CDR3 nucleotides are TGCACCAGCAGCCAAGATACCCGGACAGTTGGCTACACCTTC. It encodes CTSSQDTRTVGYTF. V is TRBV1 and J is TRBJ1-2; whether TRBD1, the table's D call, matches the DNA was not checked. TRBV1 is flagged as a pseudogene. The CDR3 is 14 residues long.

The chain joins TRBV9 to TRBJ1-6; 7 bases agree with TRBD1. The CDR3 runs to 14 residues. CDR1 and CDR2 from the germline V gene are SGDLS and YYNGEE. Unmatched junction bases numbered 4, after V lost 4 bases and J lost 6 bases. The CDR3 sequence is CASSMRQGNSPLHF. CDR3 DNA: TGTGCCAGCAGCATGCGACAGGGTAATTCACCCCTCCACTTT.

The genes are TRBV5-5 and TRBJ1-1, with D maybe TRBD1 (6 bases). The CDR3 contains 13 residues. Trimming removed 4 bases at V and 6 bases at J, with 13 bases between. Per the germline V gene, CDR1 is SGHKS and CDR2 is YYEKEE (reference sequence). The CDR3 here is CASSPTGWAEAFF. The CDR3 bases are TGTGCCAGCAGCCCGACAGGTTGGGCTGAAGCTTTCTTT.

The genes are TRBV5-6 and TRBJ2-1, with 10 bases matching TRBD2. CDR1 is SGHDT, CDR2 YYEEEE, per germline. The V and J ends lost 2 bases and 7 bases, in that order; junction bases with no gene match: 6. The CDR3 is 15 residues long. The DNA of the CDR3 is TGTGCCAGCAGCTTTAGGTGGACTAGCGGTAATGAGCAGTTCTTC. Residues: CASSFRWTSGNEQFF.

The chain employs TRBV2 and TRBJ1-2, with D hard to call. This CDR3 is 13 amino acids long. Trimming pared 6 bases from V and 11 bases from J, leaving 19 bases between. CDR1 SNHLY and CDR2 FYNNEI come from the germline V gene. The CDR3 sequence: CASRGGPVGFYTF. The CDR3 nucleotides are TGTGCCAGCAGGGGCGGACCGGTAGGGTTTTACACCTTC.

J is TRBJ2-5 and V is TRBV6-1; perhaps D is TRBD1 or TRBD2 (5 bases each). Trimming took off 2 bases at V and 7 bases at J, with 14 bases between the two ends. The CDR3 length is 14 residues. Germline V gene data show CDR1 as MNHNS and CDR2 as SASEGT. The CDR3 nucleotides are TGTGCCAGCAGTGAAAGGGTGGCTGGGGGGACCCAGTACTTC. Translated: CASSERVAGGTQYF.

The CDR3 nucleotides read TGCGCCAGCAGCCATTACATACTAGCGGGAGACCCAGATACGCAGTATTTT. Amino acid sequence: CASSHYILAGDPDTQYF. This rearrangement joins TRBV4-1 to TRBJ2-3; 11 positions match TRBD2. Germline V gives CDR1 MGHRA, CDR2 YSYEKL. The V segment lost 3 bases and the J segment 4 bases; nucleotides outside the gene matches: 9. This CDR3 region has 17 residues.

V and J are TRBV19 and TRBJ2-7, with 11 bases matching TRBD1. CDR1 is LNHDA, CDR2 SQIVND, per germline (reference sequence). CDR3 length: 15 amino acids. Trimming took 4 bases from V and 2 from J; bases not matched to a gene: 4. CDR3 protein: CASSTPGQGAYEQYF. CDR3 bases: TGTGCCAGTAGTACTCCGGGACAGGGGGCCTACGAGCAGTACTTC.

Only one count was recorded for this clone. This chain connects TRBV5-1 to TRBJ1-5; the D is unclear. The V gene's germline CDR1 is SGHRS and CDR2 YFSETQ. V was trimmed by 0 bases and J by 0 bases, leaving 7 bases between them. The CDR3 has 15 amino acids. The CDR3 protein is CASSLDPYSNQPQHF. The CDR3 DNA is TGCGCCAGCAGCTTGGATCCGTATAGCAATCAGCCCCAGCATTTT. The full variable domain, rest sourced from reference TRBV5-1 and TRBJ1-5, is KAGVTQTPRYLIKTRGQQVTLSCSPISGHRSVSWYQQTPGQGLQFLFEYFSETQRNKGNFPGRFSGRQFSNSRSEMNVSTLELGDSALYLCASSLDPYSNQPQHFGDGTRLSIL.